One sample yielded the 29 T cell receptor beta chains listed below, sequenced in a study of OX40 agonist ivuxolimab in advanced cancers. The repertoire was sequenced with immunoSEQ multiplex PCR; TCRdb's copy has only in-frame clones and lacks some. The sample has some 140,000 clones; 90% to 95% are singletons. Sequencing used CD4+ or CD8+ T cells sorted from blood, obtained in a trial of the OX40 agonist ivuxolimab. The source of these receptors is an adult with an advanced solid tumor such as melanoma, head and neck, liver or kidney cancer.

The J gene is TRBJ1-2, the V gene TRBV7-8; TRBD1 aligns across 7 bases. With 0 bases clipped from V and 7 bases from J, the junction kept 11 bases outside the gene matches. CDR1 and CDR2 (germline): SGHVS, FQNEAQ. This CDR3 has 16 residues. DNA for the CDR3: TGTGCCAGCAGCTTAGCGCTAGGCAGGGGGGAGAGTGGCTACACCTTC. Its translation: CASSLALGRGESGYTF.

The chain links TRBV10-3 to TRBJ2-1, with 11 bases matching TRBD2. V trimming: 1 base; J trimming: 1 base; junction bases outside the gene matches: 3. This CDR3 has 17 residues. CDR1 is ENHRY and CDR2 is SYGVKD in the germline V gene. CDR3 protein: CAISEFLAGGSYNEQFF. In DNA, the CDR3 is TGTGCCATCAGTGAGTTTCTAGCGGGAGGTTCCTACAATGAGCAGTTCTTC.

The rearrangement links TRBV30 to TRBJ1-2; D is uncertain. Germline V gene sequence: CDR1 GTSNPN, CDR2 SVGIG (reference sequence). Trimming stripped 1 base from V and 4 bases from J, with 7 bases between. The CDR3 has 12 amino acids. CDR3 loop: CAWSGGLYGYTF. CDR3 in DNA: TGTGCCTGGAGTGGAGGGCTCTATGGCTACACCTTC.

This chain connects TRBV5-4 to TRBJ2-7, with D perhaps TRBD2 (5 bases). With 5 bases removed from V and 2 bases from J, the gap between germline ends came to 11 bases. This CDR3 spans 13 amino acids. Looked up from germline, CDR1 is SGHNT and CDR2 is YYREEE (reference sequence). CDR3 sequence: CASRGAVTYEQYF. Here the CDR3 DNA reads TGTGCCAGCAGGGGAGCGGTGACCTACGAGCAGTACTTC.

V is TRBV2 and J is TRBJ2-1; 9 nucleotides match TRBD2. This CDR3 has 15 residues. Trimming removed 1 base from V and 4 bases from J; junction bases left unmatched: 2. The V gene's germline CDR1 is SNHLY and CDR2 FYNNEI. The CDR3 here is CASSEGGGAYNEQFF. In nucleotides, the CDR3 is TGTGCCAGCAGTGAAGGCGGGGGGGCTTACAATGAGCAGTTCTTC.

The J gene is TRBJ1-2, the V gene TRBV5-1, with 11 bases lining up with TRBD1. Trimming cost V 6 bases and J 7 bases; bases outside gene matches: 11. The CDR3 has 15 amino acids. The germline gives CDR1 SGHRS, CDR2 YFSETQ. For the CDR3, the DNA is TGCGCCAGCACCGGGACAGGGGGTGCTGCAAGTGGCTACACCTTC. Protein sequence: CASTGTGGAASGYTF. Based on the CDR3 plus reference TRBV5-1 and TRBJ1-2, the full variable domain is KAGVTQTPRYLIKTRGQQVTLSCSPISGHRSVSWYQQTPGQGLQFLFEYFSETQRNKGNFPGRFSGRQFSNSRSEMNVSTLELGDSALYLCASTGTGGAASGYTFGSGTRLTVV.

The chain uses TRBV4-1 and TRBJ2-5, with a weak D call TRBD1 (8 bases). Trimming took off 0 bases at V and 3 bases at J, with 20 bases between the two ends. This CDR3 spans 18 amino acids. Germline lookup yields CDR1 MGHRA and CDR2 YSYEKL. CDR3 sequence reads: CASSQEGGQGGRKETQYF. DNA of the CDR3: TGCGCCAGCAGCCAAGAAGGAGGACAGGGAGGGCGCAAAGAGACCCAGTACTTC.

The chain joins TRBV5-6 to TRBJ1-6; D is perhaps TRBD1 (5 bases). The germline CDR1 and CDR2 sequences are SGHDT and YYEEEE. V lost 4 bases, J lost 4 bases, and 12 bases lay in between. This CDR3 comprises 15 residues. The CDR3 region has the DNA TGTGCCAGCAGCCCAGGGCGGGGTTATAATTCACCCCTCCACTTT. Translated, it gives CASSPGRGYNSPLHF.

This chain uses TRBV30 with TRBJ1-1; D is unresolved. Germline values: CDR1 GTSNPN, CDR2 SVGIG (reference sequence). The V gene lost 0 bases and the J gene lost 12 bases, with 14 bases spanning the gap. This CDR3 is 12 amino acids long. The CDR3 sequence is CAWSVGYPAPFF. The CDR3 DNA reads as TGTGCCTGGAGTGTAGGGTACCCAGCACCTTTCTTT.

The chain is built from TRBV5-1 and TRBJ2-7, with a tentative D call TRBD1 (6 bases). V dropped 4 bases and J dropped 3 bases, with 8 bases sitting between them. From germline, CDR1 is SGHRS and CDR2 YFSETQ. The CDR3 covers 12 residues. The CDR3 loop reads CASSKQGYEQYF. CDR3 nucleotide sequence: TGCGCCAGCAGCAAACAGGGCTACGAGCAGTACTTC.

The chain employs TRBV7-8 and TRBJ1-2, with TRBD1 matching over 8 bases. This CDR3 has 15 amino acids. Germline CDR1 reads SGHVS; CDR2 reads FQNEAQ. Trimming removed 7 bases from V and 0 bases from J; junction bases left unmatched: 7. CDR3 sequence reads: CASTRDRGANYGYTF. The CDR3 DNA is TGTGCCAGCACTCGAGACAGGGGAGCTAACTATGGCTACACCTTC.

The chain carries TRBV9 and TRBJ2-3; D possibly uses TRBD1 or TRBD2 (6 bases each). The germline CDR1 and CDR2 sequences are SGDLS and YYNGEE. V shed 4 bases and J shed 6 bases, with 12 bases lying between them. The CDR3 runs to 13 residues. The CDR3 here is CASSLRGGDTQYF. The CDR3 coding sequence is TGTGCCAGCAGCTTGCGAGGGGGGGATACGCAGTATTTT.

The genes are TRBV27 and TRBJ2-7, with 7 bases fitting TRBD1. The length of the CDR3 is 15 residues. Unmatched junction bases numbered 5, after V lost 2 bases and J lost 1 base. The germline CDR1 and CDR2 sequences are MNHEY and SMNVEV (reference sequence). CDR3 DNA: TGTGCCAGCAGTTTAGGGACAGCTAGGTCCTACGAGCAGTACTTC. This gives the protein CASSLGTARSYEQYF.

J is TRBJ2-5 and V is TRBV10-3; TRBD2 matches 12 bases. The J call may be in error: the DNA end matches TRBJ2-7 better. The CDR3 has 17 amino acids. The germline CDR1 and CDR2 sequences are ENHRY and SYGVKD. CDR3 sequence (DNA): TGTGCCATCAGTGAGTCGCCTAGCGGGGGGGCCTCCTACGAGCAGTACTTC. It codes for CAISESPSGGASYEQYF.

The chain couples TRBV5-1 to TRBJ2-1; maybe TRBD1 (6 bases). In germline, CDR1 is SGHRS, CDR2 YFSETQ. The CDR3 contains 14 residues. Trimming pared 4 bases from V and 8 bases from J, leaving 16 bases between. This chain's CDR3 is CASSTQYRVHEQFF. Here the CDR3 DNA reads TGCGCCAGCAGCACCCAATACAGGGTCCATGAGCAGTTCTTC.

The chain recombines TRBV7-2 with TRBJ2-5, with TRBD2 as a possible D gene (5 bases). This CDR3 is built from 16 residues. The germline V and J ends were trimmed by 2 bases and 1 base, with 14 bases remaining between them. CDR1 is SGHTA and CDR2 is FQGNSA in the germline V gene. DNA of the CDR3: TGTGCCAGCAGCTTAAGTAGCGCACTCGTCCAAGAGACCCAGTACTTC. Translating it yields CASSLSSALVQETQYF.

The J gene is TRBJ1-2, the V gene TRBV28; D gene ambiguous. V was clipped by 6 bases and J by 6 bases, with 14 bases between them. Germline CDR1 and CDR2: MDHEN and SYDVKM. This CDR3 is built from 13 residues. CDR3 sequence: CASRTPGIHGYTF. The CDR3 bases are TGTGCCAGCAGAACTCCCGGGATTCATGGCTACACCTTC.

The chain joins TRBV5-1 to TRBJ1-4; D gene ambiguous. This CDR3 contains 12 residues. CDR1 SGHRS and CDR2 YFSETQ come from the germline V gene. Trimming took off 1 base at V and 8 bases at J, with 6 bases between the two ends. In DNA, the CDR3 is TGCGCCAGCAGCTTGAACCGGGAAAAACTGTTTTTT. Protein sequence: CASSLNREKLFF.

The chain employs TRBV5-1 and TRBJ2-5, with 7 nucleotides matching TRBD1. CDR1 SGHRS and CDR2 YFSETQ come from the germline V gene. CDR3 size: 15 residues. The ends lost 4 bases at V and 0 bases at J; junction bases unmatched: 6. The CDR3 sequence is CASSTGTAYQETQYF. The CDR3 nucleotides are TGCGCCAGCAGCACTGGGACAGCGTACCAAGAGACCCAGTACTTC.

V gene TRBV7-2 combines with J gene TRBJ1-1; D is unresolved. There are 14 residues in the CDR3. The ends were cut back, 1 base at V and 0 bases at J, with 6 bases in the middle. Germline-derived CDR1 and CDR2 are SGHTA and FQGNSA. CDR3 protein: CASSLDRLNTEAFF. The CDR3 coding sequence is TGTGCCAGCAGCTTAGACAGATTGAACACTGAAGCTTTCTTT.

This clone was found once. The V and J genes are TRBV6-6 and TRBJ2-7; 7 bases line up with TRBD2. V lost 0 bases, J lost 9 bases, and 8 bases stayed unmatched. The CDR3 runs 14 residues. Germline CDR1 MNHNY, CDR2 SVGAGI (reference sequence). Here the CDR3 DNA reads TGTGCCAGCAGTTACTCCGGCCCTAGCGGACGGCAGTACTTC. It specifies CASSYSGPSGRQYF.

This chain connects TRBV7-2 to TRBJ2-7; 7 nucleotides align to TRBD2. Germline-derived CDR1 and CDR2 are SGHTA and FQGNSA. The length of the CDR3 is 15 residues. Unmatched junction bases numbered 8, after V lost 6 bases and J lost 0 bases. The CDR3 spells CASRHPSGRSYEQYF. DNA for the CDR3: TGTGCCAGCAGGCATCCTAGCGGACGCTCCTACGAGCAGTACTTC.

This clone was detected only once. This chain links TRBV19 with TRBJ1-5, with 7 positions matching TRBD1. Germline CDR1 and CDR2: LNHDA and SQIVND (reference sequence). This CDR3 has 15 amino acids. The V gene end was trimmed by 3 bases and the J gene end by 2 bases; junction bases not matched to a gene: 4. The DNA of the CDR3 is TGTGCCAGTAGTATGGGGCAGGGGGGCAATCAGCCCCAGCATTTT. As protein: CASSMGQGGNQPQHF.

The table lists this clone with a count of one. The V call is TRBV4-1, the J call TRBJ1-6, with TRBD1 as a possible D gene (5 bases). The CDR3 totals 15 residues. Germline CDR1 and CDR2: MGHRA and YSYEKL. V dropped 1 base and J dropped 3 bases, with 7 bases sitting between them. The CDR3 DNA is TGCGCCAGCAGCCAAGGTCAGGGCTATAATTCACCCCTCCACTTT. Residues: CASSQGQGYNSPLHF.

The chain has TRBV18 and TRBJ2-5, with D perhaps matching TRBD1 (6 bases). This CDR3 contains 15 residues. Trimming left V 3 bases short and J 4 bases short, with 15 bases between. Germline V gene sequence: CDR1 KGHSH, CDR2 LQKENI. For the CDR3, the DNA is TGTGCCAGCTCACCGGTACAGGGATTTTTAGAGACCCAGTACTTC. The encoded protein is CASSPVQGFLETQYF.

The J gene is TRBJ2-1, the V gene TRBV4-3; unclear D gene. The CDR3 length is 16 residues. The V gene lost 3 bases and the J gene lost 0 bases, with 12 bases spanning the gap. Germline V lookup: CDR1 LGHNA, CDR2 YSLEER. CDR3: CASSQSTGSSYNEQFF. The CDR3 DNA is TGCGCCAGCAGCCAGTCAACCGGTAGCTCCTACAATGAGCAGTTCTTC.

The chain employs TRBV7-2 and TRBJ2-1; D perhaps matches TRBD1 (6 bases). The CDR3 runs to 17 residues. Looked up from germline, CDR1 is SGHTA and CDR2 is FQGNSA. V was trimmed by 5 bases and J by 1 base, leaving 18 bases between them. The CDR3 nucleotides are TGTGCCAGCAGCACTAGGCCGACAGGACCTTCCTACAATGAGCAGTTCTTC. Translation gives CASSTRPTGPSYNEQFF.

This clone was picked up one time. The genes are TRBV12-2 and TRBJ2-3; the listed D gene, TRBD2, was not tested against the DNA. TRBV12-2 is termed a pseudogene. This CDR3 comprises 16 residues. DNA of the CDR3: TGTGCAAGTCGCTTAGTGAAGAGGCTAGCGGGAGATACGCAGTATTTT. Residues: CASRLVKRLAGDTQYF.

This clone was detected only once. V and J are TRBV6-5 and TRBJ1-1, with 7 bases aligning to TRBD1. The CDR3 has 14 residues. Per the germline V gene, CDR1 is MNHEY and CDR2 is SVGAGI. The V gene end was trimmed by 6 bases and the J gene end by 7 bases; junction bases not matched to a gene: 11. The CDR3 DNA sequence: TGTGCCAGCAGAAGAGGAGGGGGCGCGGGTGAAGCTTTCTTT. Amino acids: CASRRGGGAGEAFF.